This is a list of T cell receptor beta chains from one sample in a study of blood T cell repertoires in COVID-19. Assay: immunoSEQ multiplex PCR; the TCRdb copy retains only in-frame clones and omits some. This sample carries about 210,000 clones, approximately 80% of them seen once, and the ten largest clones take 4.3%. The sequenced sample was PBMCs or T cells enriched from blood (not recorded which). These receptors originate from a young man with acute COVID-19. Each CDR3 is given with its conserved first and last residue. The order of the fields is CDR3 length, D gene, clone size, J gene, V gene, CDR3 DNA, CDR3 protein. The D gene is left open where the match is weak. Clone size is given for some rows only: seen once, a few or many times, or a class if the clone is expanded.

len: 13; d_gene: -; abundance: -; j_gene: TRBJ1-2; v_gene: TRBV4-1; CDR3nt: TGCGCCAGCAGGGATCGGGGATTCTATGGCTACACCTTC; CDR3aa: CASRDRGFYGYTF
len: 16; d_gene: -; abundance: -; j_gene: TRBJ2-1; v_gene: TRBV21-1; CDR3nt: TGTGCCAGCAGCGGACTAGCGGGGGAAACTTACAATGAGCAGTTCTTC; CDR3aa: CASSGLAGETYNEQFF
len: 15; d_gene: -; abundance: -; j_gene: TRBJ1-2; v_gene: TRBV15; CDR3nt: TGTGCCACCAGCAGAGATGGTCGGACAAAGTATGGCTACACCTTC; CDR3aa: CATSRDGRTKYGYTF
len: 17; d_gene: TRBD2; abundance: -; j_gene: TRBJ2-5; v_gene: TRBV9; CDR3nt: TGTGCCAGCAGCGTAGACCCTAGCGGGGGGGCGCAAGAGACCCAGTACTTC; CDR3aa: CASSVDPSGGAQETQYF
len: 15; d_gene: -; abundance: -; j_gene: TRBJ1-3; v_gene: TRBV7-9; CDR3nt: TGTGCCAGCAGCTTATTTGAGGGAGGTGGAAACACCATATATTTT; CDR3aa: CASSLFEGGGNTIYF
len: 14; d_gene: -; abundance: -; j_gene: TRBJ1-5; v_gene: TRBV5-1; CDR3nt: TGCGCCAGCAGCGAAGGACCCTACGGGGGGACCCAGCATTTT; CDR3aa: CASSEGPYGGTQHF
len: 15; d_gene: TRBD1; abundance: -; j_gene: TRBJ1-1; v_gene: TRBV18; CDR3nt: TGTGCCAGCTCCCCCGGGGGGACAGGGGTATCCGAAGCTTTCTTT; CDR3aa: CASSPGGTGVSEAFF
len: 13; d_gene: TRBD1; abundance: -; j_gene: TRBJ1-2; v_gene: TRBV19; CDR3nt: TGTGCCACCAAGACGACAGGGACCTATGGCTACACCTTC; CDR3aa: CATKTTGTYGYTF
len: 12; d_gene: -; abundance: -; j_gene: TRBJ1-5; v_gene: TRBV6-5; CDR3nt: TGTGCCAGCAGCGCAATAGGAGGGCCCCAGCATTTT; CDR3aa: CASSAIGGPQHF
len: 13; d_gene: -; abundance: -; j_gene: TRBJ2-7; v_gene: TRBV18; CDR3nt: TGTGCCAGCTCACCGGTAGGGGCGAACGAGCAGTACTTC; CDR3aa: CASSPVGANEQYF
len: 15; d_gene: TRBD1; abundance: -; j_gene: TRBJ1-1; v_gene: TRBV7-2; CDR3nt: TGTGCCAGCAGCACTGGGGGACAGTGGAACACTGAAGCTTTCTTT; CDR3aa: CASSTGGQWNTEAFF
len: 15; d_gene: -; abundance: -; j_gene: TRBJ1-1; v_gene: TRBV18; CDR3nt: TGTGCCAGCTCACCACCCCACAGCATGAACACTGAAGCTTTCTTT; CDR3aa: CASSPPHSMNTEAFF
len: 18; d_gene: -; abundance: once; j_gene: TRBJ1-1; v_gene: TRBV3-1/TRBV3-2; CDR3nt: TGTGCCAGCAGCCAACCCAGGAGGAAGGCCACGCTCCTAACTGAAGCTTTCTTT; CDR3aa: CASSQPRRKATLLTEAFF
len: 16; d_gene: -; abundance: -; j_gene: TRBJ1-4; v_gene: TRBV19; CDR3nt: TGTGCCAGTAGTCGGGCAGGGGTCGCAACTAATGAAAAACTGTTTTTT; CDR3aa: CASSRAGVATNEKLFF
len: 13; d_gene: -; abundance: -; j_gene: TRBJ2-5; v_gene: TRBV12-3/TRBV12-4; CDR3nt: TGTGCCAGCAGTTTAACGACTACCCACGCTCAGTACTTC; CDR3aa: CASSLTTTHAQYF
len: 14; d_gene: -; abundance: -; j_gene: TRBJ2-7; v_gene: TRBV5-1; CDR3nt: TGCGCCAGCAGCTTGGCCATGGGGGGTGCCGAGCAGTACTTC; CDR3aa: CASSLAMGGAEQYF
len: 15; d_gene: -; abundance: -; j_gene: TRBJ2-3; v_gene: TRBV4-1; CDR3nt: TGCGCCAGCAGCCAGATGGAAGGGGGTCGGGATACGCAGTATTTT; CDR3aa: CASSQMEGGRDTQYF
len: 14; d_gene: -; abundance: -; j_gene: TRBJ2-5; v_gene: TRBV9; CDR3nt: TGTGCCAGCAGCGGGGCGGGATACCAAGAGACCCAGTACTTC; CDR3aa: CASSGAGYQETQYF
len: 14; d_gene: TRBD1; abundance: -; j_gene: TRBJ2-1; v_gene: TRBV10-2; CDR3nt: TGCGCCAGCAGAGACAGGGTTTCGAGTAATGAGCAGTTCTTC; CDR3aa: CASRDRVSSNEQFF
len: 11; d_gene: -; abundance: -; j_gene: TRBJ2-1; v_gene: TRBV5-1; CDR3nt: TGCGCCAGCACTACCGCTAATGAGCAGTTCTTC; CDR3aa: CASTTANEQFF
len: 16; d_gene: TRBD1; abundance: -; j_gene: TRBJ1-2; v_gene: TRBV9; CDR3nt: TGTGCCAGCAGCGTAGAATTGGACAGGGGCGGCTATGGCTACACCTTC; CDR3aa: CASSVELDRGGYGYTF
len: 14; d_gene: -; abundance: -; j_gene: TRBJ1-2; v_gene: TRBV27; CDR3nt: TGTGCCAGCAGTCCCGCCACAGGGCCAAGGGGCTACACCTTC; CDR3aa: CASSPATGPRGYTF
len: 19; d_gene: TRBD1; abundance: -; j_gene: TRBJ1-2; v_gene: TRBV7-6; CDR3nt: TGTGCCAGCAGCCCCTCCCGGGGGGCAGGGGGCTGGTTCGGCTATGGCTACACCTTC; CDR3aa: CASSPSRGAGGWFGYGYTF
len: 16; d_gene: TRBD2; abundance: -; j_gene: TRBJ2-3; v_gene: TRBV7-9; CDR3nt: TGTGCCAGCACCCCCGTCCCACTAGCGGGCACAGATACGCAGTATTTT; CDR3aa: CASTPVPLAGTDTQYF
len: 15; d_gene: -; abundance: -; j_gene: TRBJ2-2; v_gene: TRBV27; CDR3nt: TGTGCCAGCAGTTTATTCAGGGTTAACACCGGGGAGCTGTTTTTT; CDR3aa: CASSLFRVNTGELFF
len: 13; d_gene: TRBD1; abundance: -; j_gene: TRBJ1-1; v_gene: TRBV6-5; CDR3nt: TGTGCCAGCAGTCGGACAGGGGGCACTGAAGCTTTCTTT; CDR3aa: CASSRTGGTEAFF
len: 15; d_gene: TRBD2; abundance: -; j_gene: TRBJ2-5; v_gene: TRBV2; CDR3nt: TGTGCCAGCAGTCGACGAAGCGGGGATCAAGAGACCCAGTACTTC; CDR3aa: CASSRRSGDQETQYF
len: 12; d_gene: -; abundance: -; j_gene: TRBJ1-4; v_gene: TRBV29-1; CDR3nt: TGCAGCGTTGGGGGCCTAGGGGAAAAACTGTTTTTT; CDR3aa: CSVGGLGEKLFF
len: 17; d_gene: TRBD1; abundance: -; j_gene: TRBJ2-3; v_gene: TRBV18; CDR3nt: TGTGCCAGCTCACCACTGGGACAGGGCGTTCGGAAAGATACGCAGTATTTT; CDR3aa: CASSPLGQGVRKDTQYF
len: 17; d_gene: TRBD2; abundance: once; j_gene: TRBJ2-7; v_gene: TRBV3-1/TRBV3-2; CDR3nt: TGTGCCAGCAGCCCGACGGGAGGTTGGCAGGGAGGAGGCGAGCAGTACTTC; CDR3aa: CASSPTGGWQGGGEQYF
len: 15; d_gene: TRBD2; abundance: once; j_gene: TRBJ2-2; v_gene: TRBV11-2; CDR3nt: TGTGCCAGCCAACCGGGACTAGCGAGTGGCGGGGAGCTGTTTTTT; CDR3aa: CASQPGLASGGELFF
len: 18; d_gene: TRBD1; abundance: -; j_gene: TRBJ2-3; v_gene: TRBV14; CDR3nt: TGTGCCAGCAGCCAAGGGACAGGGGCTAGCGGACTCACAGATACGCAGTATTTT; CDR3aa: CASSQGTGASGLTDTQYF
len: 17; d_gene: -; abundance: -; j_gene: TRBJ2-1; v_gene: TRBV15; CDR3nt: TGTGCCACCAGCAGAGATAGGGGGACGGTGCAACCCAATGAGCAGTTCTTC; CDR3aa: CATSRDRGTVQPNEQFF
len: 16; d_gene: -; abundance: -; j_gene: TRBJ2-1; v_gene: TRBV7-6; CDR3nt: TGTGCCAGCAGCTTAGCGCGAGCTCTCTCCTACAATGAGCAGTTCTTC; CDR3aa: CASSLARALSYNEQFF
len: 13; d_gene: -; abundance: -; j_gene: TRBJ1-2; v_gene: TRBV19; CDR3nt: TGTGCCAGTAGTATGGGGGCCAGCTATGGCTACACCTTC; CDR3aa: CASSMGASYGYTF
len: 18; d_gene: TRBD1; abundance: -; j_gene: TRBJ2-5; v_gene: TRBV19; CDR3nt: TGTGCCAGTAGTTCCGGGACAGGGGCGCCGGCCCTAGGGGAGACCCAGTACTTC; CDR3aa: CASSSGTGAPALGETQYF
len: 17; d_gene: -; abundance: -; j_gene: TRBJ1-5; v_gene: TRBV7-9; CDR3nt: TGTGCCAGCAGCTCCTCGGGAGCCGGTAATAGCAATCAGCCCCAGCATTTT; CDR3aa: CASSSSGAGNSNQPQHF
len: 16; d_gene: -; abundance: -; j_gene: TRBJ2-2; v_gene: TRBV6-1; CDR3nt: TGTGCCAGCAGTGAGAGGTGGATAGCGAACACCGGGGAGCTGTTTTTT; CDR3aa: CASSERWIANTGELFF
len: 15; d_gene: TRBD2; abundance: -; j_gene: TRBJ2-7; v_gene: TRBV11-2; CDR3nt: TGTGCCAGCAGCGGACTGGCGGGGGGATCCTACGAGCAGTACTTC; CDR3aa: CASSGLAGGSYEQYF
len: 12; d_gene: -; abundance: -; j_gene: TRBJ2-7; v_gene: TRBV25-1; CDR3nt: TGTGCCAGCAAAGAAACAGGCTACGAGCAGTACTTC; CDR3aa: CASKETGYEQYF
len: 12; d_gene: -; abundance: once; j_gene: TRBJ2-1; v_gene: TRBV7-9; CDR3nt: TGTGCCAGCAGTGGGGACTTCAATGAGCAGTTCTTC; CDR3aa: CASSGDFNEQFF
len: 16; d_gene: -; abundance: -; j_gene: TRBJ1-1; v_gene: TRBV6-6; CDR3nt: TGTGCCAGCAGTTACTCGAGAGGGGGAGGGGACACTGAAGCTTTCTTT; CDR3aa: CASSYSRGGGDTEAFF